One T cell receptor (beta chain) is described in this entry. There are many counts of this clonotype. This clone's antigen is unknown. Per-base quality was not reported, and no clone a single base away is much larger than it. The CDR3 runs 15 amino acids, cysteine and phenylalanine included. Of all the DNA, just the CDR3 is kept, 45 bases in frame from base 1. Trimmed from V: 4 bases; trimmed from J: 6 bases; junction bases lacking a gene match: 6. This record comes from a study of T cells in Graves' hyperthyroidism and ophthalmopathy (dated by TCRdb to about 2019). About the full investigation: Peripheral blood was sampled at the time of initial diagnosis, prior to any treatment. The 75 to 100 discovery patients were divided at random into training and test sets in a 7:3 ratio. To identify distinguishing TCR V-J signatures, a discovery cohort of around 100 patients was used, comprising 40 to 45 with Graves' ophthalmopathy and some 57 with stable Graves' hyperthyroidism. The paper describes TCR Vbeta CDR3 sequencing of some 130 peripheral blood samples, made up of approximately 40 ophthalmopathy patients, approximately 76 hyperthyroidism patients and 17 progressor patients. In addition, the study compared T-cell repertoires in thyroid tissue and in blood from several Graves' hyperthyroidism patients. Prospective prediction of ophthalmopathy was tested in an independent validation cohort consisting of roughly 20 hyperthyroidism patients and approximately 16 patients who later progressed to ophthalmopathy. After sampling, hyperthyroidism patients received methimazole starting at 30 mg daily, and ophthalmopathy patients received high-dose intravenous methylprednisolone. Results and caveats for the whole study, not just this receptor: In cross-validation, a model built on a 13 V-J signature told ophthalmopathy apart from stable hyperthyroidism with 87.88% sensitivity and approximately 84% specificity, and in testing the same model reached 80%/75%. Most expanded thyroid clonotypes (frequency above 0.001) were also found in blood, which suggests that blood repertoires may mirror thyroid immune responses. Sample size was not statistically predetermined, and blinding of investigators to group allocation was not performed. In validation, the model predicted progression to ophthalmopathy with approximately 70% sensitivity and 72% to 85% specificity, a median of 6.5 months before onset.

The TCR beta CDR3 regions were amplified from RNA transcripts. For the first round of RT-PCR on the TCR CDR3, the HTBI primer set was used together with the Qiagen OneStep RT-PCR kit. Libraries were constructed in a second round of multiplex PCR, after which size selection and purification were carried out. Sequencing of the libraries was done on an Illumina HiSeq2000 using paired-end 100 bp reads. The published analysis was carried out like this. SOAPnuke was used to process the raw data, with reads discarded if the reads contained adapters or uncalled bases, had a mean Phred below 15, or lacked an exact constant-primer or identifier match. High-quality paired reads were merged using COPE v1.2.5, and each unique nucleotide sequence was defined as a clonotype. Clonotypes were aligned to IMGT TRBV, TRBD and TRBJ reference segments using MiTCR v1.1. The analysis included only V-J combinations with a frequency above 0.0001, which together covered 99% to 99.2% of the repertoires. A TCS score was defined as the ratio between F50 (clonal expansion) and ExV (chaos), using BLOSUM62-based TCRdist between CDR3 peptides within each V-J. Welch's t-statistics and random forest reduced around 550 V-J features to roughly 13, which were used in a naive Bayes classifier (R e1071). The public reads were run again by TCRdb, first through fastp at Q25 and then through MiXCR, and only productive beta chains were kept. Here each entry gathers all rows of one CDR3 protein and keeps the most common genes and DNA. The V and J calls and clone size come from TCRdb's table, not from the authors' own analysis. This sample holds around 250,000 distinct CDR3 sequences; about 15% were observed only once. The leading ten clones occupy under 35% of the sample.

In the ophthalmopathy patients, disease was moderately to severely active, with a Clinical Activity Score of 3 or more, a NOSPECS grade of 4 or more, and a duration of less than 3 months. The study excluded patients with uncontrolled infections, other autoimmune diseases, pregnancy or lactation. Clinical symptoms, serum thyroxine and TRAb, thyroid ultrasound, and orbital computed tomography formed the basis for the diagnoses. PBMCs were isolated from 10 ml of fresh peripheral blood by Ficoll-Paque density gradient centrifugation. Total RNA was extracted with Trizol reagent, and quality was checked on an Agilent 2100 Bioanalyzer.

The clonotype originates from a young woman with Graves' ophthalmopathy. Sequencing was done on a sample of blood. The receptor chain draws on TRBV12-3 or TRBV12-4 and TRBJ2-3, and TRBD1 aligns with 11 junction nucleotides. The CDR3 sequence is CASSSGQGASDTQYF. Read as DNA, the sequence is TGTGCCAGCAGTTCTGGACAGGGGGCAAGTGATACGCAGTATTTT.